The 27 T cell receptor beta chains presented below share a single source sample, sequenced in a study of blood T cell repertoires in COVID-19 (dated by TCRdb to the early 2020s). The library was made by the immunoSEQ multiplex PCR assay. The table comes from immuneACCESS by way of TCRdb, which keeps in-frame sequences with V and J called. Part of the clones is missing from these tables; in studies checked, under half for an unresolved V gene and the rest for unknown reasons. For this sample there are 200,000 to 250,000 clones; 88% appear just once. In total, the top ten clones hold around 3.8% of the sample. Sequencing was done on a sample of PBMCs or T cells enriched from blood (not recorded which). The receptors originated from a woman under 40 who had been exposed to COVID-19.

V is TRBV11-2 and J is TRBJ2-7; 10 nucleotides align to TRBD2. This CDR3 contains 18 residues. V lost 0 bases to trimming and J lost 1 base; unmatched junction nucleotides: 9. The V gene's germline CDR1 is SGHAT and CDR2 FQNNGV. This CDR3 is CASSLDSPGLAESYEQYF. CDR3 nucleotide sequence: TGTGCCAGCAGCTTAGATAGCCCCGGACTAGCGGAATCCTACGAGCAGTACTTC.

V and J are TRBV6-1 and TRBJ1-2, with D maybe TRBD1 (5 bases). With 1 base removed from V and 8 bases from J, the gap between germline ends came to 5 bases. The CDR3 spans 11 residues. Germline V gene lookup returns CDR1 MNHNS and CDR2 SASEGT. The CDR3 DNA reads TGTGCCAGCAGTGAAGAGGGGGGCTACACCTTC. Protein: CASSEEGGYTF.

CDR3 bases: TGTGCCAGCAGGTACTCGGACAGGGAAACCGGGGAGCTGTTTTTT. Translated, it gives CASRYSDRETGELFF. This chain links TRBV28 with TRBJ2-2, with 8 bases identical to TRBD1. Trimming cost V 6 bases and J 5 bases; bases outside gene matches: 8. This CDR3 has 15 residues. The V gene's germline CDR1 is MDHEN and CDR2 SYDVKM.

This clone has only a few counts. In DNA, the CDR3 is TGTGCCAGCAGCCAAACAGGGTATGGCTACACCTTC. It specifies CASSQTGYGYTF. V and J are TRBV3-1 (or the pseudogene TRBV3-2) and TRBJ1-2, with D tentatively TRBD1 (6 bases). Germline V lookup: CDR1 LGHDT, CDR2 YNNKEL (reference sequence). V was shortened by 2 bases and J by 5 bases, with 6 bases between the two germline ends. This CDR3 is built from 12 residues.

The gene calls are TRBV4-1 and TRBJ1-2; D is uncertain. The CDR3 is 13 amino acids. With 1 base removed from V and 1 base from J, the gap between germline ends came to 4 bases. From germline, CDR1 is MGHRA and CDR2 YSYEKL. The CDR3 coding sequence is TGCGCCAGCAGCCAAGCAGATAACTATGGCTACACCTTC. Protein sequence: CASSQADNYGYTF.

The gene calls are TRBV28 and TRBJ1-5; no firm D call. Trimming cost V 1 base and J 2 bases, with 12 bases left between them. The CDR3 is 16 residues long. Germline loops: CDR1 MDHEN, CDR2 SYDVKM. The CDR3 loop is CASSLLFGNRNQPQHF. The CDR3 coding sequence is TGTGCCAGCAGTTTATTATTCGGGAACCGCAATCAGCCCCAGCATTTT. The full variable domain, with the rest looked up from reference TRBV28 and TRBJ1-5, is DVKVTQSSRYLVKRTGEKVFLECVQDMDHENMFWYRQDPGLGLRLIYFSYDVKMKEKGDIPEGYSVSREKKERFSLILESASTNQTSMYLCASSLLFGNRNQPQHFGDGTRLSIL.

The V gene is TRBV5-4, the J gene TRBJ1-1; the match to TRBD1 covers 7 bases. The J segment lost 0 bases and the V segment lost 5 bases, leaving 4 bases of the junction unmatched. Germline V gene data show CDR1 as SGHNT and CDR2 as YYREEE (reference sequence). The CDR3 is made up of 14 amino acids. For the CDR3, the DNA is TGTGCCAGCAGACAGGGACAGATGAACACTGAAGCTTTCTTT. This sequence encodes CASRQGQMNTEAFF.

This chain links TRBV3-1 (or the pseudogene TRBV3-2) with TRBJ2-1, with 8 bases lining up with TRBD2. CDR3 length: 12 residues. The germline gives CDR1 LGHDT, CDR2 YNNKEL (reference sequence). J lost 10 bases, V lost 1 base, and 0 bases had no gene match. The CDR3 DNA sequence: TGTGCCAGCAGCCAAGGACTAGCGGAGCAGTTCTTC. Translated, it gives CASSQGLAEQFF.

The rearrangement uses TRBV27 and TRBJ1-1; D is perhaps TRBD1 (5 bases). Trimming took off 3 bases at V and 1 base at J, with 21 bases between the two ends. Germline V gives CDR1 MNHEY, CDR2 SMNVEV (reference sequence). This CDR3 is built from 18 residues. CDR3 nucleotide sequence: TGTGCCAGCAGTTTTCTGCCTGGTCAGGGAAGAGGGAACACTGAAGCTTTCTTT. Translating it yields CASSFLPGQGRGNTEAFF.

CDR3 loop: CAISESSPSSYNEQFF. Written as DNA, the CDR3 is TGTGCCATCAGTGAATCCAGCCCTAGCTCCTACAATGAGCAGTTCTTC. This sequence joins TRBV10-3 and TRBJ2-1; D ambiguous. V was trimmed by 3 bases and J by 0 bases, leaving 12 bases between them. Per the germline V gene, CDR1 is ENHRY and CDR2 is SYGVKD. This CDR3 region has 16 residues.

The chain joins TRBV19 to TRBJ1-5; 7 bases are a match to TRBD1. Trimming cost V 5 bases and J 3 bases; bases outside gene matches: 10. This CDR3 has 16 amino acids. CDR1 and CDR2 from the germline V gene are LNHDA and SQIVND (reference sequence). The CDR3 coding sequence is TGTGCCAGTAGTTTCGCCGTTGACAGGGTCAATCAGCCCCAGCATTTT. It yields the protein CASSFAVDRVNQPQHF.

This clone was counted a single time. The chain carries TRBV28 and TRBJ2-2, with 7 bases aligning to TRBD1. CDR3 length: 15 amino acids. The germline V gene encodes CDR1 MDHEN and CDR2 SYDVKM. The J segment lost 4 bases and the V segment lost 4 bases, leaving 6 bases of the junction unmatched. The CDR3 is CASSSNTGVTGELFF. DNA for the CDR3: TGTGCCAGCAGTTCAAACACAGGGGTCACCGGGGAGCTGTTTTTT.

This chain links TRBV29-1 with TRBJ1-5, with 8 bases matching TRBD1. Losses at the gene ends were 4 bases for V and 7 bases for J; bases not matched to a gene: 3. The germline gives CDR1 SQVTM, CDR2 ANQGSEA. CDR3 length: 12 amino acids. The CDR3 spells CSVGTGKQPQHF. In DNA form, the CDR3 reads TGCAGCGTTGGGACAGGGAAACAGCCCCAGCATTTT. Full variable domain (remainder filled in from reference TRBV29-1 and TRBJ1-5): SAVISQKPSRDICQRGTSLTIQCQVDSQVTMMFWYRQQPGQSLTLIATANQGSEATYESGFVIDKFPISRPNLTFSTLTVSNMSPEDSSIYLCSVGTGKQPQHFGDGTRLSIL.

The rearrangement uses TRBV2 and TRBJ2-3; D is unresolved. Germline CDR1 and CDR2: SNHLY and FYNNEI. The CDR3 sequence is 13 residues long. Trimming took off 1 base at V and 6 bases at J, with 8 bases between the two ends. The CDR3 is CASSEDEMDTQYF. The CDR3 coding sequence is TGTGCCAGCAGTGAAGACGAGATGGATACGCAGTATTTT.

A few counts support this clone. The chain joins TRBV4-1 to TRBJ2-7; D unresolved. The V end was cut by 1 base, the J end by 6 bases, with 10 bases between. The CDR3 is 13 amino acids. In germline, CDR1 is MGHRA, CDR2 YSYEKL. In DNA, the CDR3 is TGCGCCAGCAGCCAAGCCCCTAGAGGCGAGCAGTACTTC. Translation gives CASSQAPRGEQYF.

This sequence joins TRBV5-4 and TRBJ1-5, with 9 positions matching TRBD1. The CDR3 contains 14 residues. The trim removed 4 bases at V and 7 bases at J, leaving 6 bases unmatched. Germline V CDR1 and CDR2: SGHNT, YYREEE (reference sequence). The CDR3 protein is CASSPGTGIQPQHF. CDR3 coding DNA: TGTGCCAGCAGCCCTGGGACAGGGATCCAGCCCCAGCATTTT.

The chain couples TRBV5-5 to TRBJ1-2; TRBD1 is a possible D gene (5 bases). Germline V gives CDR1 SGHKS, CDR2 YYEKEE (reference sequence). The CDR3 runs 15 residues. Trimming cost V 0 bases and J 8 bases, with 17 bases left between them. CDR3 region: CASSLVDSAHRGYTF. The CDR3 DNA reads TGTGCCAGCAGCTTGGTTGACAGTGCTCATCGCGGCTACACCTTC.

This clone was seen only once. This chain joins TRBV5-1 and TRBJ2-7, with TRBD2 matching 10 bases. J lost 2 bases, V lost 1 base, and 9 bases had no gene match. This CDR3 has 17 residues. The germline CDR1 and CDR2 sequences are SGHRS and YFSETQ. The CDR3 here is CASSLRVAGGFAYEQYF. The CDR3 DNA sequence: TGCGCCAGCAGCTTGAGGGTAGCGGGAGGTTTCGCCTACGAGCAGTACTTC.

The chain couples TRBV19 to TRBJ1-1, with TRBD1 as a possible D gene (5 bases). Germline CDR1 is LNHDA and CDR2 is SQIVND (reference sequence). The CDR3 covers 16 residues. The V end was cut by 4 bases, the J end by 1 base, with 16 bases between. The CDR3 region has the DNA TGTGCCAGTAGTACCCTAATGGGGGGGAAGAACACTGAAGCTTTCTTT. It codes for CASSTLMGGKNTEAFF.

V and J are TRBV14 and TRBJ1-2; TRBD1 aligns across 7 bases. V trimming: 4 bases; J trimming: 5 bases; junction bases outside the gene matches: 10. The germline V gene has CDR1 SGHDN and CDR2 FVKESK. The CDR3 sequence is 15 residues long. In nucleotides, the CDR3 is TGTGCCAGCAGCCCCTTTTCCGGGACAGCGTATGGCTACACCTTC. It codes for CASSPFSGTAYGYTF.

This chain uses TRBV6-1 with TRBJ1-1; TRBD1 matches 7 bases. Germline values: CDR1 MNHNS, CDR2 SASEGT. V lost 3 bases and J lost 3; bases outside the gene matches: 4. The length of the CDR3 is 14 residues. CDR3 protein: CASSDGRGHTEAFF. DNA for the CDR3: TGTGCCAGCAGTGACGGGAGGGGGCACACTGAAGCTTTCTTT.

The chain links TRBV7-3 to TRBJ2-1; 16 bases line up with TRBD2. The germline V gene has CDR1 SGHTA and CDR2 FQGTGA. V was pared by 3 bases and J by 2 bases, with 10 bases of the junction left unmatched. The length of the CDR3 is 20 residues. As DNA, the CDR3 is TGTGCCAGCAGCTTCCTAACCGGGACTAGCGGGAGGGCACCCTACAATGAGCAGTTCTTC. Translating gives CASSFLTGTSGRAPYNEQFF.

The CDR3 nucleotides are TGTGCCAGCAGTTTCTCGGACAGCTCCACCTATGGCTACACCTTC. Its protein is CASSFSDSSTYGYTF. The chain recombines TRBV28 with TRBJ1-2, with a weak D call TRBD1 (6 bases). The germline CDR1 and CDR2 sequences are MDHEN and SYDVKM. The CDR3 runs 15 residues. Trimming left V 3 bases short and J 4 bases short, with 15 bases between.

This clone was seen more than once but under ten times. The rearrangement joins TRBV28 to TRBJ1-5, with D unclear. The ends were cut back, 2 bases at V and 0 bases at J, with 8 bases in the middle. Per germline, CDR1 MDHEN and CDR2 SYDVKM. The CDR3 is made up of 15 amino acids. The chain's CDR3 is CASSLGQYSNQPQHF. In DNA form, the CDR3 reads TGTGCCAGCAGTTTAGGCCAGTATAGCAATCAGCCCCAGCATTTT.

The chain links TRBV10-1 to TRBJ1-6; unclear D gene. The CDR3 is 13 amino acids. Germline CDR1 is WNHNN and CDR2 is SYGVQD (reference sequence). Between the trimmed V and J ends, which lost 5 bases and 7 bases, there was a span of 9 bases. DNA for the CDR3: TGCGCCAGCAGTAAGAGGGAGAATTCACCCCTCCACTTT. Its translation: CASSKRENSPLHF.

This clone was detected once. The chain carries TRBV10-3 and TRBJ2-1; 13 bases agree with TRBD2. The V segment lost 6 bases and the J segment 8 bases; nucleotides outside the gene matches: 7. This CDR3 is 15 amino acids long. The germline CDR1 and CDR2 sequences are ENHRY and SYGVKD. The CDR3 DNA is TGTGCCATCAGGAAGACTAGCGGGAGGTTCGATGAGCAGTTCTTC. Its translation: CAIRKTSGRFDEQFF.

This clone appeared once. V gene TRBV5-1 combines with J gene TRBJ2-1, with TRBD2 matching 13 bases. The CDR3 covers 13 residues. Losses at the gene ends were 1 base for V and 16 bases for J; bases not matched to a gene: 5. Germline CDR1 and CDR2: SGHRS and YFSETQ. CDR3 sequence reads: CASSLRTSGSPFF. DNA of the CDR3: TGCGCCAGCAGCTTGAGGACTAGCGGGAGCCCCTTCTTC.